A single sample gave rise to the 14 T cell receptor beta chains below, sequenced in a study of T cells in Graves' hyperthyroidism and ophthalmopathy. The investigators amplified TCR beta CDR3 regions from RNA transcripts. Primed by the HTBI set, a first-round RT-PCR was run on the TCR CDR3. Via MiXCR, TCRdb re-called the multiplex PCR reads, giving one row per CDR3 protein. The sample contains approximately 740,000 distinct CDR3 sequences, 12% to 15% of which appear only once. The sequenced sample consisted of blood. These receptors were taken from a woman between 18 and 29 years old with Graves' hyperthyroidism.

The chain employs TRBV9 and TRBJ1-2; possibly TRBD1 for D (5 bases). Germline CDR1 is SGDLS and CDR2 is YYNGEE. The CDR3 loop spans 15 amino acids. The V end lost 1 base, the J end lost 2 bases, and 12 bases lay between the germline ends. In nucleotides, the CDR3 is TGTGCCAGCAGCGTACACCAGGGCGGCAACTATGGCTACACCTTC. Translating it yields CASSVHQGGNYGYTF.

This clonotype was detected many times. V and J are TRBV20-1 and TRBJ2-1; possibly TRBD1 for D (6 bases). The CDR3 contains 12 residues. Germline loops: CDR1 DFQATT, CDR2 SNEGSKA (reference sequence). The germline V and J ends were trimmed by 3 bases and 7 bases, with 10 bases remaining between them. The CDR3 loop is CSARRTANEQFF. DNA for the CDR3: TGCAGTGCTAGGCGGACAGCTAATGAGCAGTTCTTC.

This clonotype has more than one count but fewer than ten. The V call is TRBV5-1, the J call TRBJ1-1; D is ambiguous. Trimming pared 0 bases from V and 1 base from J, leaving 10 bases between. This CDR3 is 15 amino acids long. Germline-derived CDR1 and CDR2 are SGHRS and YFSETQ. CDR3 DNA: TGCGCCAGCAGCTTGGATCCGGTTGGGAACACTGAAGCTTTCTTT. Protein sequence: CASSLDPVGNTEAFF. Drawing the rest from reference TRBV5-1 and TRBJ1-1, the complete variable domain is KAGVTQTPRYLIKTRGQQVTLSCSPISGHRSVSWYQQTPGQGLQFLFEYFSETQRNKGNFPGRFSGRQFSNSRSEMNVSTLELGDSALYLCASSLDPVGNTEAFFGQGTRLTVV.

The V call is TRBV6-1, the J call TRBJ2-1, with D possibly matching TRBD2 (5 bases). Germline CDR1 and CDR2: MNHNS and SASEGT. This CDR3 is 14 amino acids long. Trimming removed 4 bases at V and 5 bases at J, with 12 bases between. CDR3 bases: TGTGCCAGCAGTGTTTGGTCGGGAAACAATGAGCAGTTCTTC. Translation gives CASSVWSGNNEQFF.

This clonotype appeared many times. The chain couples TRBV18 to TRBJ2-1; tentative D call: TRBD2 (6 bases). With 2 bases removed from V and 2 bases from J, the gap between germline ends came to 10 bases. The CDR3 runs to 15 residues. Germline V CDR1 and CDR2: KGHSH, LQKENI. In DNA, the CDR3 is TGTGCCAGCTCACCAATGGCGGGGACCTACAATGAGCAGTTCTTC. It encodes CASSPMAGTYNEQFF. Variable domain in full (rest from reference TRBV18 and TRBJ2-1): NAGVMQNPRHLVRRRGQEARLRCSPMKGHSHVYWYRQLPEEGLKFMVYLQKENIIDESGMPKERFSAEFPKEGPSILRIQQVVRGDSAAYFCASSPMAGTYNEQFFGPGTRLTVL.

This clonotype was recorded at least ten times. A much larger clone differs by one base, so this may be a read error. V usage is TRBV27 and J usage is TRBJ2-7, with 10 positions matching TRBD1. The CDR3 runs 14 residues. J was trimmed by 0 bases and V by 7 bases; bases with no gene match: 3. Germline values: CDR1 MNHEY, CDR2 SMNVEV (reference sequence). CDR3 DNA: TGTGCCAGCACCCGGACAGGGGGCTCCTACGAGCAGTACTTC. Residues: CASTRTGGSYEQYF.

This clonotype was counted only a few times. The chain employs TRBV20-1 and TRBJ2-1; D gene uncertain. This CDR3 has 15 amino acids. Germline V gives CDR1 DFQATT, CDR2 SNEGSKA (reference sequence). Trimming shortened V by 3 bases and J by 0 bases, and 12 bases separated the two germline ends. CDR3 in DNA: TGCAGTGCTAGGGCGGAGTATAGCTCCTACAATGAGCAGTTCTTC. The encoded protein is CSARAEYSSYNEQFF.

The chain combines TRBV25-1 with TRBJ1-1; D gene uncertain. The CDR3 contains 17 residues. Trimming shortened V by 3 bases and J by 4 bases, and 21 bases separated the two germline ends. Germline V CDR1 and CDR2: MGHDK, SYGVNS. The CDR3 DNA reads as TGTGCCAGCAGTGATGTATTACTGGAGGGAGTGGCCACTGAAGCTTTCTTT. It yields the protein CASSDVLLEGVATEAFF.

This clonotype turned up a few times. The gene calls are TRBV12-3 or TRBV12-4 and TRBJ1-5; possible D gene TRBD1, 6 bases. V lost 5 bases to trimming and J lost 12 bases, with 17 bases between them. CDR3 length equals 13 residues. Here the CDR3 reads CASSPRTTGHQHF. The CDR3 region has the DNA TGTGCCAGCAGTCCCCGAACGACAGGACACCAGCATTTT.

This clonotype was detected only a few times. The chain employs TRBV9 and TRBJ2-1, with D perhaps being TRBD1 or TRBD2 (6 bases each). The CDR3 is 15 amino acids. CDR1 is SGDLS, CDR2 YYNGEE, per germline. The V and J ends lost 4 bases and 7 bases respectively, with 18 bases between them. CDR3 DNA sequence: TGTGCCAGCAGCCCGTCGGGGGCCCCGGCTAATGAGCAGTTCTTC. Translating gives CASSPSGAPANEQFF.

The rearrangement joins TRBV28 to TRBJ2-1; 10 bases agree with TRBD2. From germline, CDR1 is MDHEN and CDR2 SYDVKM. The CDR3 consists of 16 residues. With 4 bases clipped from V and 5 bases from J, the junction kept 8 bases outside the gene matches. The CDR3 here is CASSWGGLAGDNEQFF. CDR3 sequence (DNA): TGTGCCAGCAGTTGGGGGGGGCTAGCGGGGGACAATGAGCAGTTCTTC.

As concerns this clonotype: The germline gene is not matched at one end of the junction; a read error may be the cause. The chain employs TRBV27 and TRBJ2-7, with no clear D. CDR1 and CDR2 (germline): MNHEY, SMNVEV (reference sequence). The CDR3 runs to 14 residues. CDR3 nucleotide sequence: TGTGCCAGCAGTTTAACTTCGGGTTCCTACGGGCAGTACTTC. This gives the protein CASSLTSGSYGQYF.

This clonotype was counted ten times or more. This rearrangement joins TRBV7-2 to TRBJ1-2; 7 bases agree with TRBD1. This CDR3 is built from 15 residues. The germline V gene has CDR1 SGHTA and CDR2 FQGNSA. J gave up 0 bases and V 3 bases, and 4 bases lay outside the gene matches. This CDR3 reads CASSFGRGSNYGYTF. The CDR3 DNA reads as TGTGCCAGCAGCTTTGGCAGGGGGTCTAACTATGGCTACACCTTC.

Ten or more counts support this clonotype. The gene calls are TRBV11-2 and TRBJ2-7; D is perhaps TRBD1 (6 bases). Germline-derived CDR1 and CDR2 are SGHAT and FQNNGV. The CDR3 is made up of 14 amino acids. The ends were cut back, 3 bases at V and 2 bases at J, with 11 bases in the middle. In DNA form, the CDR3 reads TGTGCCAGCAGCTTGTACAGGGACGCCTACGAGCAGTACTTC. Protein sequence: CASSLYRDAYEQYF. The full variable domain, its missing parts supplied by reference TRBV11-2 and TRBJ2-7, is EAGVAQSPRYKIIEKRQSVAFWCNPISGHATLYWYQQILGQGPKLLIQFQNNGVVDDSQLPKDRFSAERLKGVDSTLKIQPAKLEDSAVYLCASSLYRDAYEQYFGPGTRLTVT.